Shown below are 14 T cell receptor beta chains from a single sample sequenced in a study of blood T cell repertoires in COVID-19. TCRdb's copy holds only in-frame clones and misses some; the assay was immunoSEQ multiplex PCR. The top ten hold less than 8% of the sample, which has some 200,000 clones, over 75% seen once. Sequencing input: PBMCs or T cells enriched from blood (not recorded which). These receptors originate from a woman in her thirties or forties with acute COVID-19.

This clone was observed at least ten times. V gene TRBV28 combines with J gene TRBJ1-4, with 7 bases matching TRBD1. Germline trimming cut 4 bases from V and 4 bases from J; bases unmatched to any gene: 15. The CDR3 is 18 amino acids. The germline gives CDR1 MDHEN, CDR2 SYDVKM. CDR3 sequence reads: CASSSLWGQGESNEKLFF. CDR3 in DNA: TGTGCCAGCAGTTCCCTATGGGGTCAGGGGGAGAGTAATGAAAAACTGTTTTTT. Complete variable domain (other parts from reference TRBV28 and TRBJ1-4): DVKVTQSSRYLVKRTGEKVFLECVQDMDHENMFWYRQDPGLGLRLIYFSYDVKMKEKGDIPEGYSVSREKKERFSLILESASTNQTSMYLCASSSLWGQGESNEKLFFGSGTQLSVL.

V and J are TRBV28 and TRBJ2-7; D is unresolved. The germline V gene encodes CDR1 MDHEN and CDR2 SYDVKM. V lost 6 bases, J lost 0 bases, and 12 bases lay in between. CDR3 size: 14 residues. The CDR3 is CASSQLPSSYEQYF. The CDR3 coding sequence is TGTGCCAGCAGCCAGTTGCCCAGCTCCTACGAGCAGTACTTC.

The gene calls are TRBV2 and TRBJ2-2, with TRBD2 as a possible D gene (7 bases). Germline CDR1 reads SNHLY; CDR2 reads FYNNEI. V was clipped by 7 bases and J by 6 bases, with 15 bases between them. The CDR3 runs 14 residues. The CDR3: CASNFAGAPGELFF. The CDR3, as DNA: TGTGCCAGCAACTTTGCGGGGGCGCCCGGGGAGCTGTTTTTT.

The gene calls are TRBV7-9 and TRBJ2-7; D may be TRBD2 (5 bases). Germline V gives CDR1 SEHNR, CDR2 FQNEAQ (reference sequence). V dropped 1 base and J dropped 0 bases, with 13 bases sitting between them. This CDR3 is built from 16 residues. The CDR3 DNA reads TGTGCCAGCAGCTTAGGGGCTATCGGGAACTCCTACGAGCAGTACTTC. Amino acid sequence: CASSLGAIGNSYEQYF. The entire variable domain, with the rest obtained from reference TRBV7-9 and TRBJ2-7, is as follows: DTGVSQNPRHKITKRGQNVTFRCDPISEHNRLYWYRQTLGQGPEFLTYFQNEAQLEKSRLLSDRFSAERPKGSFSTLEIQRTEQGDSAMYLCASSLGAIGNSYEQYFGPGTRLTVT.

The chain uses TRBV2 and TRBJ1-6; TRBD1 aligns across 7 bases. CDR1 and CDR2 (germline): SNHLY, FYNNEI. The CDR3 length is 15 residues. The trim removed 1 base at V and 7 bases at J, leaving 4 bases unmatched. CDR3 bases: TGTGCCAGCAGTGAAGGTCCAGGGGGGAATTCACCCCTCCACTTT. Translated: CASSEGPGGNSPLHF.

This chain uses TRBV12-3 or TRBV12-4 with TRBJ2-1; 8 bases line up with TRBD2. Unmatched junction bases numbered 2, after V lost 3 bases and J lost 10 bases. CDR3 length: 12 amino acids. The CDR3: CASSFGGREQFF. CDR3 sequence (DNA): TGTGCCAGCAGTTTCGGCGGGAGGGAGCAGTTCTTC.

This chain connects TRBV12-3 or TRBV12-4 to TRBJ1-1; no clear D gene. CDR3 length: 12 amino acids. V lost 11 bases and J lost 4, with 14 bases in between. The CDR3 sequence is CAWAFRGTEAFF. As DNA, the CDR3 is TGTGCCTGGGCATTTCGGGGCACTGAAGCTTTCTTT.

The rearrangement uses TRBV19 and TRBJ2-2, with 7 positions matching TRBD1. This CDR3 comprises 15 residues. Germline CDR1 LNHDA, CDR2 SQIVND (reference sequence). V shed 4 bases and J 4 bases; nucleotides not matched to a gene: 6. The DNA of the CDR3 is TGTGCCAGTAGTACCGACAGGGCGGGCACCGGGGAGCTGTTTTTT. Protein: CASSTDRAGTGELFF.

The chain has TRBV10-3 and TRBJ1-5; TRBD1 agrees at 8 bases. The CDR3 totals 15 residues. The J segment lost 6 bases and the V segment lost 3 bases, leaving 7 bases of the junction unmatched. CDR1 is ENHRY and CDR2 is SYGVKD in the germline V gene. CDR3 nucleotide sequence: TGTGCCATCAGTGACAAGACAGGGGCTAGTCAGCCCCAGCATTTT. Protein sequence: CAISDKTGASQPQHF.

CDR3 loop: CASGTNRGLETQYF. In DNA form, the CDR3 reads TGTGCCAGTGGCACAAACAGGGGCCTAGAGACCCAGTACTTC. The rearrangement joins TRBV5-8 to TRBJ2-5, with 7 bases matching TRBD1. Germline CDR1 and CDR2: SGHTS and YDEGEE. Trimming took 8 bases from V and 4 from J; bases not matched to a gene: 11. The CDR3 is 14 residues long.

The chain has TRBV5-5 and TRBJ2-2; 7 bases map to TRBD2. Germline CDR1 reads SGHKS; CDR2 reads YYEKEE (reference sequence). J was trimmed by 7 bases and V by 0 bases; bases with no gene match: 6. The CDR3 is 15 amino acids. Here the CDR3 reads CASSLVAGDVGELFF. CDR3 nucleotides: TGTGCCAGCAGCTTGGTGGCGGGAGATGTCGGGGAGCTGTTTTTT.

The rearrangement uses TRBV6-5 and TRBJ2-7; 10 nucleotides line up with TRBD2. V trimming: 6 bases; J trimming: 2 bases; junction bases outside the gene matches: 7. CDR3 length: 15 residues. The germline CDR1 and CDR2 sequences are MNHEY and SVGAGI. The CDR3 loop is CASSRGLAVAYEQYF. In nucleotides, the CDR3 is TGTGCCAGCAGCCGCGGACTAGCGGTAGCCTACGAGCAGTACTTC.

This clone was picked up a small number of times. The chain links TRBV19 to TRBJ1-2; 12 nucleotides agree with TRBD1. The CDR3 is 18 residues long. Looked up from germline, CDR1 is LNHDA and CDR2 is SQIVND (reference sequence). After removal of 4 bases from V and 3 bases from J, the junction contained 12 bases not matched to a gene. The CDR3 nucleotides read TGTGCCAGTAGTACCGAACCGGGACAGGGGGCGCGGCACTATGGCTACACCTTC. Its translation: CASSTEPGQGARHYGYTF. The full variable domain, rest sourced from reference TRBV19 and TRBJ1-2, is DGGITQSPKYLFRKEGQNVTLSCEQNLNHDAMYWYRQDPGQGLRLIYYSQIVNDFQKGDIAEGYSVSREKKESFPLTVTSAQKNPTAFYLCASSTEPGQGARHYGYTFGSGTRLTVV.

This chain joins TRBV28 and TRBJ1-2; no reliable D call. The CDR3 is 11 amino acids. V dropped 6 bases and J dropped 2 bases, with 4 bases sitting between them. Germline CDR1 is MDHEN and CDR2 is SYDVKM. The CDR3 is CASSKNYGYTF. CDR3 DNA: TGTGCCAGCAGCAAAAACTATGGCTACACCTTC.